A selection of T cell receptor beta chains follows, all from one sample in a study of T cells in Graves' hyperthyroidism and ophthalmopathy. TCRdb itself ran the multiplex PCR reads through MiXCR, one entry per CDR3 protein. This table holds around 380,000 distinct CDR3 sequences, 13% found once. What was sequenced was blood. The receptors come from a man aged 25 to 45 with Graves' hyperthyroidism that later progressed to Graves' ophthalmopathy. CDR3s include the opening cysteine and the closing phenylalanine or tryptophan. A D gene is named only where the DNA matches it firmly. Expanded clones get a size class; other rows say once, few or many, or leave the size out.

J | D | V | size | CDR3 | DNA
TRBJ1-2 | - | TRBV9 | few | CASSVEGVGYTF | TGTGCCAGCAGCGTAGAGGGGGTTGGCTACACCTTC
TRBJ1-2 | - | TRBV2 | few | CASSEVQRNYGYTF | TGTGCCAGCAGTGAAGTACAAAGAAACTATGGCTACACCTTC
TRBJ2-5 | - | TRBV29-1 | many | CSAGAEETQYF | TGCAGCGCAGGGGCGGAAGAGACCCAGTACTTC
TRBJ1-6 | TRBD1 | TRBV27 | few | CASTKTPGQNPLDSPLHF | TGTGCCAGCACTAAAACTCCGGGACAGAACCCATTGGATTCACCCCTCCACTTT
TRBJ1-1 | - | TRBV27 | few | CASSLGHEAFF | TGTGCCAGCAGTTTAGGGCATGAAGCTTTCTTT
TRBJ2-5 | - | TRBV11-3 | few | CASSLGANPYF | TGTGCCAGCAGCTTAGGAGCTAATCCATACTTC
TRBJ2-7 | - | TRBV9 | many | CASSVGGAGSYEQYF | TGTGCCAGCAGCGTGGGGGGGGCCGGGTCCTACGAGCAGTACTTC
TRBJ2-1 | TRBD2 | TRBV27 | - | CASSLRLAGGVNEQFF | TGTGCCAGCAGTTTAAGGCTAGCGGGAGGGGTCAATGAGCAGTTCTTC
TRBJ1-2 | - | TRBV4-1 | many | CASSRGMGPLNYGYTF | TGCGCCAGCAGCCGGGGGATGGGCCCCCTTAACTATGGCTACACCTTC
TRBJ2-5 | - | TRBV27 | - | CCGETQYF | TGTTGTGGGGAGACCCAGTACTTC
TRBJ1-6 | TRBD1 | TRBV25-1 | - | CASSVQGAPGSPLHF | TGTGCCAGCAGTGTACAGGGGGCTCCGGGTTCACCCCTCCACTTT
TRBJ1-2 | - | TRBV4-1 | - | CASSQVTGLGANYGYTF | TGCGCCAGCAGCCAAGTAACAGGCTTGGGAGCTAACTATGGCTACACCTTC
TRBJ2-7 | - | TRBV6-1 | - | CAGSEVLPRYEQYF | TGTGCCGGCAGTGAAGTACTCCCCAGGTACGAGCAGTACTTC
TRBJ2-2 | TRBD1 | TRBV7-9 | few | CASSEPGQGNTGELFF | TGTGCCAGCAGCGAGCCGGGACAGGGGAACACCGGGGAGCTGTTTTTT
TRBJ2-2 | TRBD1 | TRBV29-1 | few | CSVLQTGSGELFF | TGCAGCGTTCTTCAGACAGGGAGCGGGGAGCTGTTTTTT
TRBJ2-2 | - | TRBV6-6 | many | CASSYRLGNGELFF | TGTGCCAGCAGTTACAGGCTAGGTAACGGGGAGCTGTTTTTT
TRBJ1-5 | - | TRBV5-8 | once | CASTWWDGSNQPQHF | TGTGCCAGCACATGGTGGGACGGAAGCAATCAGCCCCAGCATTTT
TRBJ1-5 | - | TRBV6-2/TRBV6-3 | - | CASSYSSARQPQHF | TGTGCCAGCAGTTACTCGTCAGCTCGCCAGCCCCAGCATTTT
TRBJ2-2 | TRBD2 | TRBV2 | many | CASEPSGVNGELFF | TGTGCCAGCGAACCTAGCGGGGTTAACGGGGAGCTGTTTTTT
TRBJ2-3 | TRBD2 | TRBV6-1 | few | CASRVAGGHTDTQYF | TGTGCCAGCAGGGTAGCGGGGGGACACACAGATACGCAGTATTTT
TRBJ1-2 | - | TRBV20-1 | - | CSAWWEVIPYGYTF | TGCAGTGCTTGGTGGGAGGTAATCCCCTATGGCTACACCTTC
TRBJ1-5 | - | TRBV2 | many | CASQGDNQPQHF | TGTGCCAGCCAGGGTGACAATCAGCCCCAGCATTTT
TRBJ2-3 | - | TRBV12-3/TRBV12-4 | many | CASSLSSADTQYF | TGTGCCAGCAGTTTATCGTCGGCAGATACGCAGTATTTT
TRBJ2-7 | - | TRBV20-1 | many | CSAGDPRLYEQYF | TGCAGTGCTGGGGACCCGAGGCTCTACGAGCAGTACTTC
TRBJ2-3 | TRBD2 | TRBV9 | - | CASSARTRATDTQYF | TGTGCCAGCAGCGCCCGGACTAGGGCCACAGATACGCAGTATTTT
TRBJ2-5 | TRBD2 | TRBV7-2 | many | CASSPGTSGGAGETQYF | TGTGCCAGCAGCCCCGGGACTAGCGGGGGGGCCGGTGAGACCCAGTACTTC
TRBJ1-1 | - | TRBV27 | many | CASSPRTYTEAFF | TGTGCCAGCAGTCCCCGGACCTACACTGAAGCTTTCTTT
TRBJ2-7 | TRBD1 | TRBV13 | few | CASSSIGTGNGDEQYF | TGTGCCAGCAGCTCAATAGGGACAGGGAATGGCGACGAGCAGTACTTC
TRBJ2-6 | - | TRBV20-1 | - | CSAGRGSGANVLTF | TGTTCTGCTGGACGAGGATCTGGGGCCAACGTCCTGACTTTC
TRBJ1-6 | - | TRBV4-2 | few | CASSPYPTTGAPLHF | TGTGCCAGCAGCCCATACCCGACAACGGGGGCACCCCTCCACTTT
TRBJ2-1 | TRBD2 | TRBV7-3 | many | CAPTGDQDNLADNEQFF | TGTGCCCCCACCGGGGATCAGGACAACCTAGCGGACAATGAGCAGTTCTTC
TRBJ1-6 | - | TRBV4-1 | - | CASSRGQGPNANSPLHF | TGCGCCAGCAGCCGGGGACAAGGACCTAATGCTAATTCACCCCTCCACTTT
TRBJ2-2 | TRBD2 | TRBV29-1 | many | CSVLGRGAGGELFF | TGCAGCGTCCTCGGGCGGGGGGCTGGCGGGGAGCTGTTTTTT
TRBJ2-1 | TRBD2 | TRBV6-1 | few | CASSLAGISYNEQFF | TGTGCCAGCAGCCTAGCGGGGATATCCTACAATGAGCAGTTCTTC
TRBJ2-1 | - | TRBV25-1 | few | CASRGVDSYNEQFF | TGTGCCAGCAGGGGTGTGGACTCCTACAATGAGCAGTTCTTC
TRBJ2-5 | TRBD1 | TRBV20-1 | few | CSARGTGGRETQYF | TGCAGTGCTAGAGGGACAGGGGGCCGGGAGACCCAGTACTTC
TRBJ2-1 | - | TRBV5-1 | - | CASSPGPGSYNEQFF | TGCGCCAGCAGCCCCGGGCCGGGCTCCTACAATGAGCAGTTCTTC
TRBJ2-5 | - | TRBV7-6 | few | CASSLMGGSQETQYF | TGTGCCAGCAGCTTAATGGGGGGCTCCCAAGAGACCCAGTACTTC
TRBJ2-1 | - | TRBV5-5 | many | CASRPTPWTRQDNEQFF | TGTGCCAGCAGACCAACACCGTGGACTCGTCAAGACAATGAGCAGTTCTTC
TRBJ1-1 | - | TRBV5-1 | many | CASRSDGNTEAFF | TGCGCCAGCAGATCAGACGGGAACACTGAAGCTTTCTTT
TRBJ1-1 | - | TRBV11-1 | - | CASSYTRGTPEASF | TGTGCCAGCAGCTACACCCGGGGGACCCCTGAAGCTTCCTTT
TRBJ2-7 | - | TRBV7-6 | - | CASSRRIHEQYF | TGTGCCAGCAGCCGCAGGATTCACGAGCAGTACTTC
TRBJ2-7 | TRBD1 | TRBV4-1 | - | CASSRGQAYEQYF | TGCGCCAGCAGCCGAGGACAGGCCTACGAGCAGTACTTC
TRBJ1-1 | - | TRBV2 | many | CASKGSITGTFFMNTEAFF | TGTGCCAGCAAGGGGTCTATAACCGGGACTTTCTTCATGAACACTGAAGCTTTCTTT
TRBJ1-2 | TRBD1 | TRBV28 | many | CASSTGGLKNGYTF | TGTGCCAGCAGCACAGGGGGGCTTAAAAATGGCTACACCTTC
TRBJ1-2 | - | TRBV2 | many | CASSDGGQGYGYTF | TGTGCCAGCAGTGACGGGGGGCAGGGCTATGGCTACACCTTC
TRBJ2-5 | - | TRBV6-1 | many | CASSANGAGAYQETQYF | TGTGCCAGCAGTGCCAACGGGGCAGGGGCCTACCAAGAGACCCAGTACTTC
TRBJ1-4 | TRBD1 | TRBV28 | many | CASSPLGTGYEKLFF | TGTGCCAGCAGTCCGCTCGGGACAGGGTATGAAAAACTGTTTTTT
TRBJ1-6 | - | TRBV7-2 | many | CASSLGPGKTLHF | TGTGCCAGCAGCTTAGGCCCGGGCAAAACCCTCCACTTT
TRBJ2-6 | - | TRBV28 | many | CATGRSSGANVLTF | TGTGCCACGGGACGTAGCTCTGGGGCCAACGTCCTGACTTTC
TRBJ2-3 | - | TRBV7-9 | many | CASTKKEGSTDTQYF | TGTGCCAGCACCAAAAAGGAGGGTTCTACAGATACGCAGTATTTT
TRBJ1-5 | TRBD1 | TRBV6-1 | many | CASSRQGAGNQPQHF | TGTGCCAGCTCTCGGCAGGGGGCAGGGAATCAGCCCCAGCATTTT
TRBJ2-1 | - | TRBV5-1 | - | CASSLEGNYNEQFF | TGCGCCAGCAGCTTGGAAGGAAACTACAATGAGCAGTTCTTC
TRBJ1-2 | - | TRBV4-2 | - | CASSQGLGGYTF | TGTGCCAGCAGCCAAGGGCTCGGTGGCTACACCTTC
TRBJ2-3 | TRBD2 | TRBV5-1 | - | CASSFGTTLTTDTQYF | TGCGCCAGCAGCTTTGGGACTACGCTTACCACAGATACGCAGTATTTT
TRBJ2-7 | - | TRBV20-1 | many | CSVGGHSYEQYF | TGCAGTGTAGGTGGGCACTCCTACGAGCAGTACTTC
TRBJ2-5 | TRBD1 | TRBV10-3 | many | CAITNDRGTETQYF | TGTGCCATTACGAATGACAGGGGCACTGAGACCCAGTACTTC
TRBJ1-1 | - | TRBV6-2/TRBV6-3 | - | CASRVDHRNTEAFF | TGTGCCAGCAGGGTCGACCACAGGAACACTGAAGCTTTCTTT
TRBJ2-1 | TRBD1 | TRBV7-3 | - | CASSSMTGREQFF | TGTGCCAGCAGCTCGATGACAGGGCGGGAGCAGTTCTTC
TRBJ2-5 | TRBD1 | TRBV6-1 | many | CASSLRGQGAETQYF | TGTGCCAGCAGTCTGCGGGGACAGGGAGCGGAGACCCAGTACTTC